This T cell receptor beta chain was sequenced during a study of blood T cell repertoires in COVID-19. Whole-study context: Donors in the United States, Italy and Spain gave samples during acute or convalescent COVID-19.

TCRdb's table, derived via immunoSEQ multiplex PCR, lists solely in-frame clones and lacks some. Of roughly 250,000 clones in the sample, 80% to 90% were seen once. Per the germline V gene, CDR1 is SGHAT and CDR2 is FQNNGV. Trimming took 4 bases from V and 2 from J; bases not matched to a gene: 8. There are 16 residues in the CDR3. This sequence originates from a man aged 40-50 years with acute or convalescent COVID-19. The material sequenced was peripheral blood. The rearrangement joins TRBV11-2 to TRBJ1-2; TRBD1 matches 9 bases. As DNA, the CDR3 is TGTGCCAGCAGCTATGACACCGGGACAGGGAACTATGGCTACACCTTC. Translating gives CASSYDTGTGNYGYTF.